This TCR beta chain appears in the sequencing data of a study of cytotoxic CD8 clonotypes in ibrutinib-treated CLL. Looking at the study overall: When averaged across all of the samples, the counts came to a few hundred thousand productive templates and 80,000 to 100,000 productive rearrangements.

Some clones are missing from TCRdb's copy, which holds only in-frame ones; the method was immunoSEQ multiplex PCR. The table records nearly 15,000 clones, roughly 66% of them present only once. The receptor's source is a human donor with chronic lymphocytic leukemia. Sequencing used PBMCs, obtained before ibrutinib treatment.

Here the CDR3 reads CASSDRMAGADTQYF. DNA for the CDR3: TGTGCCAGCAGTGATCGGATGGCGGGGGCAGATACGCAGTATTTT. The J gene is TRBJ2-3, the V gene TRBV27; 7 bases line up with TRBD2. Trimming at V came to 5 bases and at J to 4 bases, leaving 9 bases not matched to a gene. Germline V CDR1 and CDR2: MNHEY, SMNVEV (reference sequence). The CDR3 length is 15 residues.